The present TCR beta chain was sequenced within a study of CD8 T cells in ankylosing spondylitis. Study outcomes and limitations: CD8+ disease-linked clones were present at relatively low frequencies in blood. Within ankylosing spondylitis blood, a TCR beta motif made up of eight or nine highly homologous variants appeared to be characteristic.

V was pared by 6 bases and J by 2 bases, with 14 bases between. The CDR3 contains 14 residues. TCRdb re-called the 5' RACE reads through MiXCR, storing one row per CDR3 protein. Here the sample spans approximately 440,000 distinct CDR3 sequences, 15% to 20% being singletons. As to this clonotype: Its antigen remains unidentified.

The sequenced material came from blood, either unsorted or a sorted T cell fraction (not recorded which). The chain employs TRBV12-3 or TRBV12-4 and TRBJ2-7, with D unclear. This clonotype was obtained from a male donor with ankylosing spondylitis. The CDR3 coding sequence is TGTGCCAGCAGGTCCTCAGGTCCAACCTACGAGCAGTACTTC. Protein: CASRSSGPTYEQYF.